This T cell receptor beta chain was recorded in a study of blood T cell repertoires in COVID-19. Study-wide background: The United States, Italy and Spain were the sources of the acute and convalescent COVID-19 samples.

Germline loops: CDR1 SGHNT, CDR2 YYREEE (reference sequence). The CDR3 runs 15 residues. Deletions cut 0 bases from V and 5 bases from J, with 12 bases between. In the authors' methods: The assay estimated nucleated cells by amplifying reference gene primers. Sequenced by immunoSEQ multiplex PCR; TCRdb stores in-frame clones only, minus some. That table supplies the V and J calls and clone size; D and trimming were determined from the DNA. Seen here are some 250,000 clones, more than 75% observed once, and the top ten hold roughly 12%. The sequence was obtained from a man at least 80 years old with acute or convalescent COVID-19. The gene calls are TRBV5-4 and TRBJ1-5, with D perhaps matching TRBD1 (5 bases). Sample: peripheral blood. CDR3 bases: TGTGCCAGCAGCTTGGGCGGGGGACTCGATCAGCCCCAGCATTTT. It yields the protein CASSLGGGLDQPQHF.